The following is a T cell receptor (beta chain) sequence with its context. What it binds is unknown. The trim removed 4 bases at V and 3 bases at J, leaving 3 bases unmatched. This CDR3 has 15 residues. The source of the sample is a study of CD8+ T cells in alopecia areata. General study findings and limits: Scalp clonality dropped significantly under tofacitinib, as did expanded CD8+ top-100 clones. Persistence during tofacitinib was seen for many expanded lesional clones in scalp and blood.

The treatment is: oral pan-JAK inhibitor, 5-10 mg twice daily. Peripheral blood and lesional scalp punch biopsies came from alopecia areata patients. Reverse transcription of extracted RNA yielded cDNA, which provided the sequencing template. Sequencing was performed with immunoSEQ multiplex PCR; in TCRdb, only in-frame clones are kept and a portion is missing. The repertoire consists of some 220,000 clones, with around 57% occurring once and the leading ten covering about 1.4%. The sample here was CD4+ T cells sorted from blood, taken at week 4, from a patient treated with tofacitinib. The rearrangement uses TRBV23-1 and TRBJ1-6; 7 bases fit TRBD1. TRBV23-1 is an open reading frame whose function is uncertain. The source of this sequence is a human donor with alopecia areata. CDR3 protein: CASSPGGNYNSPLHF. CDR3 in DNA: TGCGCCAGCAGTCCAGGGGGAAACTATAATTCACCCCTCCACTTT.